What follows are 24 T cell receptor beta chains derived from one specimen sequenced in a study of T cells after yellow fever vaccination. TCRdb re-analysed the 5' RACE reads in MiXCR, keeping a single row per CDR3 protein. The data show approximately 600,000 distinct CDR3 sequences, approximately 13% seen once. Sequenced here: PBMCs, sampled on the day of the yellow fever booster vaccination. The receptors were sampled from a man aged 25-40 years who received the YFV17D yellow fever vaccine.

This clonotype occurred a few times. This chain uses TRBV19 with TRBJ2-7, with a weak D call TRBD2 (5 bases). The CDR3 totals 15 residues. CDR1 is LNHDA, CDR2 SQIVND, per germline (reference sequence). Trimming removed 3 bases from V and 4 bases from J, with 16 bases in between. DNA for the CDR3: TGTGCCAGTAGTATTAGGTTCCCCCCGGGATACGAGCAGTACTTC. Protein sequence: CASSIRFPPGYEQYF.

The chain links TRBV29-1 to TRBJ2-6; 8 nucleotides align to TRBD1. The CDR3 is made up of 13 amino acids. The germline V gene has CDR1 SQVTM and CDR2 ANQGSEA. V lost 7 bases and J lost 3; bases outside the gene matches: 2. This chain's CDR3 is CSAGQGGANVLTF. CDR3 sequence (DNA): TGCAGCGCCGGACAGGGTGGGGCCAACGTCCTGACTTTC. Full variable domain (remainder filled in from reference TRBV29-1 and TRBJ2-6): SAVISQKPSRDICQRGTSLTIQCQVDSQVTMMFWYRQQPGQSLTLIATANQGSEATYESGFVIDKFPISRPNLTFSTLTVSNMSPEDSSIYLCSAGQGGANVLTFGAGSRLTVL.

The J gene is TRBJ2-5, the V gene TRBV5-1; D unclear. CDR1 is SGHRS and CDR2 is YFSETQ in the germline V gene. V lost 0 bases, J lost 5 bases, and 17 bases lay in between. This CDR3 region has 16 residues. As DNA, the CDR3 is TGCGCCAGCAGCTTGGAAGGACCACTTGCCCGGGAGACCCAGTACTTC. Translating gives CASSLEGPLARETQYF.

The CDR3 nucleotides read TGTGCCAGCAGCCTAAAAGGCGGGACAGGGGGATTCTATGGCTACACCTTC. Its translation is CASSLKGGTGGFYGYTF. The rearrangement links TRBV12-3 or TRBV12-4 to TRBJ1-2, with 11 bases lining up with TRBD1. The CDR3 consists of 17 residues. Trimming took 6 bases from V and 4 from J; bases not matched to a gene: 13.

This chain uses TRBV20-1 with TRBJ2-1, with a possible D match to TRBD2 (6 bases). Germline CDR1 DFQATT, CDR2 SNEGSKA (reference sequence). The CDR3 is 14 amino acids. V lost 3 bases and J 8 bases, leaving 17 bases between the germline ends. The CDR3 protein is CSASPNSGGYEQFF. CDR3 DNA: TGCAGTGCTAGTCCCAATAGCGGCGGGTATGAGCAGTTCTTC.

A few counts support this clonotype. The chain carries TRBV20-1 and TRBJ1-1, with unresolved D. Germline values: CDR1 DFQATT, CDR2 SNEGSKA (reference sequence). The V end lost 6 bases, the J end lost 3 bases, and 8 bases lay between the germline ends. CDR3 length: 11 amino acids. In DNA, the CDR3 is TGCAGTGCCTCGTACGACACTGAAGCTTTCTTT. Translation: CSASYDTEAFF.

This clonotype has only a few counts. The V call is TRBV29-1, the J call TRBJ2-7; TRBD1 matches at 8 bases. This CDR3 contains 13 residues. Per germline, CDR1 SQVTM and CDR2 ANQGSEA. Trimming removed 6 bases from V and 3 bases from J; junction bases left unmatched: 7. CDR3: CSVETGQDYEQYF. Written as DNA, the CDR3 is TGCAGCGTAGAAACGGGACAGGACTACGAGCAGTACTTC.

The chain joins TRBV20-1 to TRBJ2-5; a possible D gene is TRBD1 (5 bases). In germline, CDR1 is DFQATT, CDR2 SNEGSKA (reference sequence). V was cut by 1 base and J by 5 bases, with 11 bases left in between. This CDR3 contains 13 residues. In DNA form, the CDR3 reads TGCAGTGCTAGAGGTCAGGGTCAGGAGACCCAGTACTTC. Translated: CSARGQGQETQYF.

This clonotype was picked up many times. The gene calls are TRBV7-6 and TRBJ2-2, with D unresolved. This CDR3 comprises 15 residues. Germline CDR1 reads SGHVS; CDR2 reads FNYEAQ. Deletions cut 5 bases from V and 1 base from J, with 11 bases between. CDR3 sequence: CASSQQNRNTGELFF. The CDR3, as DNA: TGTGCCAGCAGCCAACAGAATCGGAACACCGGGGAGCTGTTTTTT.

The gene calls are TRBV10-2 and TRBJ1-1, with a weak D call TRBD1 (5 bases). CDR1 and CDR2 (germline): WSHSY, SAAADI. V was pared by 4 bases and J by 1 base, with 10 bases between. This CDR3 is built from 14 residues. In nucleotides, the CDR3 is TGCGCCAGCAGTGGCGACAGAAAGAACACTGAAGCTTTCTTT. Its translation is CASSGDRKNTEAFF.

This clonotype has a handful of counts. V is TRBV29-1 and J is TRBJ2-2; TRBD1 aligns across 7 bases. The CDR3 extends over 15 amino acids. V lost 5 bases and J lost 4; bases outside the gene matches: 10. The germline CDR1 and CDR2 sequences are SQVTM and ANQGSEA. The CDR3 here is CSVLAGGPSTGELFF. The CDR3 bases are TGCAGCGTTCTCGCAGGGGGTCCCAGCACCGGGGAGCTGTTTTTT.

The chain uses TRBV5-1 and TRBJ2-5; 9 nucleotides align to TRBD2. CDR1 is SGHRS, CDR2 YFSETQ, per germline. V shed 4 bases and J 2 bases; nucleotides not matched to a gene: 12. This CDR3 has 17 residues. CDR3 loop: CASSAGGLAGEQETQYF. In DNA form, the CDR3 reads TGCGCCAGCAGCGCAGGGGGGTTAGCGGGAGAACAAGAGACCCAGTACTTC.

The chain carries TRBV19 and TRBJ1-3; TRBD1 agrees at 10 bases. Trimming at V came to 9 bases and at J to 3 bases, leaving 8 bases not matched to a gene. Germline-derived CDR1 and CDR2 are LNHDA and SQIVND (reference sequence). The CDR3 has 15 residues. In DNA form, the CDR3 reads TGTGCCAGGAACGACAGGGGGCAGGTTGGAAACACCATATATTTT. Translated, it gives CARNDRGQVGNTIYF.

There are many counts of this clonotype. The CDR3 loop is CAAGQSYEQYF. In nucleotides, the CDR3 is TGTGCCGCCGGGCAGTCCTACGAGCAGTACTTC. The chain is built from TRBV7-9 and TRBJ2-7, with no clear D. The length of the CDR3 is 11 residues. The V and J ends lost 11 bases and 1 base respectively, with 9 bases between them. Germline V gene lookup returns CDR1 SEHNR and CDR2 FQNEAQ (reference sequence). The variable domain in full, completed from reference TRBV7-9 and TRBJ2-7, reads DTGVSQNPRHKITKRGQNVTFRCDPISEHNRLYWYRQTLGQGPEFLTYFQNEAQLEKSRLLSDRFSAERPKGSFSTLEIQRTEQGDSAMYLCAAGQSYEQYFGPGTRLTVT.

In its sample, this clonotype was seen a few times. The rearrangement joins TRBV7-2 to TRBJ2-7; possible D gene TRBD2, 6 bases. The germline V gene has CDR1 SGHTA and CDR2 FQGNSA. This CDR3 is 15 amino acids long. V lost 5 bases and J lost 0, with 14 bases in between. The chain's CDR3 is CASSHSGDLSYEQYF. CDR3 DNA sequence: TGTGCCAGCAGCCATAGCGGTGACCTCTCCTACGAGCAGTACTTC.

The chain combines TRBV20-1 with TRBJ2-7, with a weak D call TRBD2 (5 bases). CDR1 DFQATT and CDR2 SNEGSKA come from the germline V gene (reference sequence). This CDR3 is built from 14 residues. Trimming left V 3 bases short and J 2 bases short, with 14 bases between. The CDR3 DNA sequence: TGCAGTGCTAGCGGGGTCGGAACCACCTACGAGCAGTACTTC. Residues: CSASGVGTTYEQYF.

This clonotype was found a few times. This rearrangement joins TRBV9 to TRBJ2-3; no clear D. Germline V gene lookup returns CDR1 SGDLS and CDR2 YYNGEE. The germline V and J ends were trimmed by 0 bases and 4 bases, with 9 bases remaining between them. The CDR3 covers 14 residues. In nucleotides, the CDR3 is TGTGCCAGCAGCGTAGTCACCCAGTCAGATACGCAGTATTTT. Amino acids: CASSVVTQSDTQYF.

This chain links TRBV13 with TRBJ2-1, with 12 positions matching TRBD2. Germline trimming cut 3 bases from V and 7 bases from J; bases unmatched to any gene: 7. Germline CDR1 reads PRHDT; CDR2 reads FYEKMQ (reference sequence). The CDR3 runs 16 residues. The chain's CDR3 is CASSFIGGLAGNEQFF. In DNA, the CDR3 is TGTGCCAGCAGCTTCATCGGAGGACTAGCGGGAAATGAGCAGTTCTTC.

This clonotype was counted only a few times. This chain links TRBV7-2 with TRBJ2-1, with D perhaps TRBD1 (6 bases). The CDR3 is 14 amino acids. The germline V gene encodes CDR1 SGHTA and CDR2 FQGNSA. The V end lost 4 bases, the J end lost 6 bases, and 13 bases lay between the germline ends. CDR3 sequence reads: CASSSAGTFNEQFF. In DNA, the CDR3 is TGTGCCAGCAGCTCAGCCGGGACATTCAATGAGCAGTTCTTC. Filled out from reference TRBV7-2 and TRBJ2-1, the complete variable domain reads GAGVSQSPSNKVTEKGKDVELRCDPISGHTALYWYRQSLGQGLEFLIYFQGNSAPDKSGLPSDRFSAERTGGSVSTLTIQRTQQEDSAVYLCASSSAGTFNEQFFGPGTRLTVL.

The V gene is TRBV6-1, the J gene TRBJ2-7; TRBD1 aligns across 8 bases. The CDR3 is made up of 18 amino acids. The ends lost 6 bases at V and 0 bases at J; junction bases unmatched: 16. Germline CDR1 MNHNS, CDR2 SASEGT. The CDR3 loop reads CASRKDRVEHHSSYEQYF. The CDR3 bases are TGTGCCAGCAGAAAGGACAGGGTAGAACATCATAGCTCCTACGAGCAGTACTTC.

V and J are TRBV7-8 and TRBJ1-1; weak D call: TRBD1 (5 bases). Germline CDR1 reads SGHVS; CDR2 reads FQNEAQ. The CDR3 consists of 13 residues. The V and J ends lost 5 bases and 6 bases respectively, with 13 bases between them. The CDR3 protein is CASSPTRQPEAFF. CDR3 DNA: TGTGCCAGCAGCCCCACCCGACAGCCTGAAGCTTTCTTT.

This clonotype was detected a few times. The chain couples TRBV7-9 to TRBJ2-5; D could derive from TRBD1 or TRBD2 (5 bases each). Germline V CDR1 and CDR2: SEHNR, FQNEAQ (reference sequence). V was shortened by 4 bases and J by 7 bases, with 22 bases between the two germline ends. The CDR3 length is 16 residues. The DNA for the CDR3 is TGTGCCAGCAGCTCCGGGACCGAGGTAGAGCCCGGGACCCAGTACTTC. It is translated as CASSSGTEVEPGTQYF. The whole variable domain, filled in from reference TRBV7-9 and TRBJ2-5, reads DTGVSQNPRHKITKRGQNVTFRCDPISEHNRLYWYRQTLGQGPEFLTYFQNEAQLEKSRLLSDRFSAERPKGSFSTLEIQRTEQGDSAMYLCASSSGTEVEPGTQYFGPGTRLLVL.

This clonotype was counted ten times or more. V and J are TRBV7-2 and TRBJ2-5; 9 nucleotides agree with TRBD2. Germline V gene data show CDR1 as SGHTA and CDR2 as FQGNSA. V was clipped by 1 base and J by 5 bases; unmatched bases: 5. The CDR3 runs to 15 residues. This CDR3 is CASSLGAGGSETQYF. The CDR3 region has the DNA TGTGCCAGCAGCTTAGGAGCGGGAGGTTCCGAGACCCAGTACTTC.

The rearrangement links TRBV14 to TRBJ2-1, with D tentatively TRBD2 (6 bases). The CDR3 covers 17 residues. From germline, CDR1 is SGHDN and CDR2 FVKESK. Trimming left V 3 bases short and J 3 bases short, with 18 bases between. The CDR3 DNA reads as TGTGCCAGCAGCCACCCCCAGAGTTGGCGGGACTACAATGAGCAGTTCTTC. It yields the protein CASSHPQSWRDYNEQFF.